The present T cell receptor beta chain was sequenced within a study of shared clonotypes between healthy human individuals. Whole-study context: Each donor had three CD4 naive, three CD4 memory, two CD8 naive and one CD8 memory plate.

CDR1 and CDR2 (germline): GTSNPN, SVGIG (reference sequence). The CDR3 is 13 amino acids. V dropped 0 bases and J dropped 3 bases, with 9 bases sitting between them. TCRdb's copy holds only in-frame clones and misses some; the assay was immunoSEQ multiplex PCR. The sample has about 2.2 million clones; about 93% are singletons. Naive CD8 cells lacked CD45RO, underwent positive selection for CCR7 and left out terminally differentiated effector memory CD45RA+ cells. The genes are TRBV30 and TRBJ2-7, with D possibly TRBD2 on 6 matching bases. This receptor was obtained from a young man in good health. Some clones in this sample may be carry-over from other donors' samples. Sequenced: naive CD8+ T cells from PBMCs. CDR3 nucleotide sequence: TGTGCCTGGAGTGTGGGACTGAACTACGAGCAGTACTTC. It codes for CAWSVGLNYEQYF.